This T cell receptor (beta chain) appears in the sequencing data of a study of cytomegalovirus exposure and HLA in healthy donors. Study overall: Earlier, approximately 180 million T cells were analyzed, and some 120 million unique TCR beta sequences were found among them. The study, taken as a whole, reports: Later analysis identified a missense DCLRE1C variant that was linked to TCR beta V- and J-gene trimming. Association with HLA alleles at 0.05 false discovery rate was found for roughly 17,000 TCR beta sequences in a later analysis.

60 Vbeta and 13 Jbeta primers were used in PCR. Libraries were prepared by immunoSEQ multiplex PCR; TCRdb keeps only in-frame clonotypes and omits some of them. The sample holds about 83,000 clones. Notes on this clone: The antigen remains unidentified.

The CDR3 runs 14 residues. CDR1 SEHNR and CDR2 FQNEAQ come from the germline V gene (reference sequence). The germline V and J ends were trimmed by 4 bases and 4 bases, with 10 bases remaining between them. The chain links TRBV7-9 to TRBJ1-4; D gene unclear. The sequence was obtained from a man aged 18-30 years in good health and CMV-seropositive. Sequenced: PBMCs. CDR3 nucleotide sequence: TGTGCCAGCAGCTCCGGGATGGTTAATGAAAAACTGTTTTTT. Residues: CASSSGMVNEKLFF.